A selection of T cell receptor beta chains follows, all from one sample in a study of shared clonotypes between healthy human individuals. Sequencing used immunoSEQ multiplex PCR; TCRdb keeps in-frame clones, though not all of them. The repertoire includes some 1.5 million clones, 95% to 99% of them detected once, and approximately 0.45% sits in the top ten. Specimen: naive CD4+ T cells sorted from blood. The receptors stem from a man aged 25-45 years in good health. Both conserved end residues are trimmed from each CDR3.

j_gene: TRBJ2-3
v_gene: TRBV18
CDR3aa: ASSLPRGWADTQY

j_gene: TRBJ2-1
v_gene: TRBV28
CDR3aa: ASSTQTRSNEQF

j_gene: TRBJ2-1
v_gene: TRBV2
CDR3aa: ASSEELAGVEEQF

j_gene: TRBJ2-7
v_gene: TRBV28
CDR3aa: ASSLLGTSGIYEQY

j_gene: TRBJ2-3
v_gene: TRBV5-1
CDR3aa: ASQGTGGEDTQY

j_gene: TRBJ2-1
v_gene: TRBV11-2
CDR3aa: ASSSPGSDRGNEQF

j_gene: TRBJ2-1
v_gene: TRBV5-1
CDR3aa: ASSTVGQGFYNEQF

j_gene: TRBJ2-1
v_gene: TRBV29-1
CDR3aa: SVESPGEVLVAYNEQF

j_gene: TRBJ2-7
v_gene: TRBV2
CDR3aa: ASTVTGLTAYEQY

j_gene: TRBJ2-7
v_gene: TRBV5-4
CDR3aa: ASSLGLAGVYEQY

j_gene: TRBJ2-2
v_gene: TRBV5-4
CDR3aa: ASSFPGQGGTGELF

j_gene: TRBJ1-3
v_gene: TRBV15
CDR3aa: ATGHGSQGNTIY